This T cell receptor (beta chain) was sequenced in a study of blood T cell repertoires in COVID-19. Study background: Samples of COVID-19 (acute and convalescent) were obtained from the United States, Italy and Spain. From T cells, B-cell-depleted T cells, or PBMCs came the material, which was cDNA or gDNA.

V shed 1 base and J shed 6 bases, with 16 bases lying between them. The germline CDR1 and CDR2 sequences are SEHNR and FQNEAQ (reference sequence). This CDR3 is built from 15 residues. Original data processing: Estimation of nucleated cell counts relied on the amplification of reference gene primers. Data came from immunoSEQ multiplex PCR; TCRdb stores just in-frame clones and leaves some out. The V and J calls and clone size are taken from that table; D and trimming were inferred from the DNA. This table holds about 300,000 clones, approximately 89% found once. J is TRBJ2-7 and V is TRBV7-9, with a tentative D call TRBD2 (5 bases). This TCR derives from a woman under 40 who had recovered from COVID-19. The sequencing sample was made of peripheral blood. This CDR3 is CASSLGSGFAGEQYF. The DNA of the CDR3 is TGTGCCAGCAGCTTAGGTTCAGGTTTCGCGGGCGAGCAGTACTTC.